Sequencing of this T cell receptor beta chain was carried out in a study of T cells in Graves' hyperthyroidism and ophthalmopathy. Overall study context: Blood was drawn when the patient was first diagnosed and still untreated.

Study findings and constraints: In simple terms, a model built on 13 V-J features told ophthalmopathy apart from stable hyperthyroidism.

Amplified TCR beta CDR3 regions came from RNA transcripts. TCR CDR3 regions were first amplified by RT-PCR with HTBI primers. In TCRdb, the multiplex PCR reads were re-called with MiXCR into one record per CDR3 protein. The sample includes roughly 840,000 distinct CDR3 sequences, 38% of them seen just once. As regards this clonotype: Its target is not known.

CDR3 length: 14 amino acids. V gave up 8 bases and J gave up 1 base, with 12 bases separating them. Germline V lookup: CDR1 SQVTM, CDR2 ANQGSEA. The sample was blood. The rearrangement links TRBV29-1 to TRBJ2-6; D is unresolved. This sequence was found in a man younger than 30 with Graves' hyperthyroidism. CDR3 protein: CSLDWVSGANVLTF. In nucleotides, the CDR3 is TGCAGCTTGGATTGGGTGTCTGGGGCCAACGTCCTGACTTTC.